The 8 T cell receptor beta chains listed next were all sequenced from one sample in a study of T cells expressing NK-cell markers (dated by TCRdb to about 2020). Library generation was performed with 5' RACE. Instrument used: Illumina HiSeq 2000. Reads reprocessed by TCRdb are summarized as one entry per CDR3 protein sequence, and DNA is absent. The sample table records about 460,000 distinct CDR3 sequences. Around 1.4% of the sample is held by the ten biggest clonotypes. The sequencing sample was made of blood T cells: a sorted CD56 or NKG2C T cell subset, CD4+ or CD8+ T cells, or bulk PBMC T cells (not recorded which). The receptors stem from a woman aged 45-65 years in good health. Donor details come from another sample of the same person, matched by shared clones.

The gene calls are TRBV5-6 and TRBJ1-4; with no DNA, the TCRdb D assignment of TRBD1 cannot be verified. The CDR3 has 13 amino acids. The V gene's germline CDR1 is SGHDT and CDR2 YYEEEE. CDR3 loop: CASSLDGGGKLFF. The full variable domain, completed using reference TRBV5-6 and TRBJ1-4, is DAGVTQSPTHLIKTRGQQVTLRCSPKSGHDTVSWYQQALGQGPQFIFQYYEEEERQRGNFPDRFSGHQFPNYSSELNVNALLLGDSALYLCASSLDGGGKLFFGSGTQLSVL.

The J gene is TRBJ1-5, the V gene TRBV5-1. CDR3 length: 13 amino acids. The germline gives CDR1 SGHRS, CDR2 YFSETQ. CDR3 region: CASSRTGLQPQHF.

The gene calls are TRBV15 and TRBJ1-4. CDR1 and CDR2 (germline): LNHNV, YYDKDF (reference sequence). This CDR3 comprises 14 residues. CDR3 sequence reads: CATSQGREGEKLFF.

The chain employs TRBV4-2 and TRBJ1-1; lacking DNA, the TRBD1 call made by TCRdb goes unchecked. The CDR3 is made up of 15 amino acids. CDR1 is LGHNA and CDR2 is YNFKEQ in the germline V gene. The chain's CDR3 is CASSQDIEGVSRAFF.

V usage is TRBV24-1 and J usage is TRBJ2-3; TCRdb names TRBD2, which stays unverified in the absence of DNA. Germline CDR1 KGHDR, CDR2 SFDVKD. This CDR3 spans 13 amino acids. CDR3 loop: CATSRPAGDTQYF.

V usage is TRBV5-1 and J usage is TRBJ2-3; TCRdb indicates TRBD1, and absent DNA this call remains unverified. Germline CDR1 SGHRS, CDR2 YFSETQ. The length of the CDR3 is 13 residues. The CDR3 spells CASSGQRTDTQYF.

The CDR3 here is CASSLGSSYGYTF. The chain combines TRBV12-3 or TRBV12-4 with TRBJ1-2. This CDR3 has 13 amino acids.

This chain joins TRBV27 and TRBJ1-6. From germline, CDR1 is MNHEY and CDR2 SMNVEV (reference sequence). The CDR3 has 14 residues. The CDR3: CASSSTGTRSPLHF.